This T cell receptor beta chain was sequenced during a study of T-cell reconstitution after alpha-beta-depleted transplantation in children. Preparing the TCRbeta library involved the use of unique molecular identifiers. From the PCR reads, TCRdb called clonotypes with MiXCR, one entry per CDR3 protein. The repertoire consists of under 250,000 distinct CDR3 sequences, with roughly a quarter occurring once and the leading ten covering under 5.5%. Details on this clonotype: Its antigen is still unknown.

The CDR3 is 14 residues long. V shed 5 bases and J 3 bases; nucleotides not matched to a gene: 3. Regarding the study as a whole: TCRbeta diversity was high at day 60 in some patients (a result of surviving recipient T cells and thymic progenitors). It was newly produced T cells that mostly accounted for T-cell counts and diversity one year after transplant.

The V and J genes are TRBV12-3 or TRBV12-4 and TRBJ1-4, with 7 bases matching TRBD1. The sequence came from a female patient aged 2-10 years who had a stem cell transplant for congenital amegakaryocytic thrombocytopenia, so the T cells may come from the graft donor. The sequencing here drew on PBMCs, mostly from graft donor cells, taken 360 days after TCRalphabeta/CD19-depleted stem cell transplant. In nucleotides, the CDR3 is TGTGCCAGCAGTCGTCAGGGGGCTAATGAAAAACTGTTTTTT. This encodes CASSRQGANEKLFF.